Following are 2 T cell receptor beta chains from one sample sequenced in a study of T cell repertoires in cytomegalovirus infection (dated by TCRdb to the late 2010s). These TCRs are of unknown antigen specificity. According to the study, the label for this sample's treatment or condition signals: in vitro stimulation with specific CMV peptide epitopes to enrich CMV-specific T cells. Sequencing took place on an Illumina HiSeq 1500. The public sequencing data were trimmed at Q25 with fastp and processed into clonotypes with MiXCR by TCRdb, which kept only in-frame beta chains. Entries that share a CDR3 protein sequence are merged under the most common genes and DNA. The sample table shows around 750,000 distinct CDR3 sequences, and less than 35% are seen once. Together, the top ten hold about an eighth of the sample. The input for sequencing was cultured CD8+ T cells from PBMCs, taken from culture after CMV antigen stimulation. These receptor sequences come from a human donor in good health (CMV status not recorded). Some clones in this sample may be carry-over from other donors' samples.

The genes are TRBV6-2 or TRBV6-3 and TRBJ1-1, with D unclear. V was cut by 2 bases and J by 0 bases, with 10 bases left in between. CDR1 is MNHEY and CDR2 is SVGEGT in the germline V gene. The CDR3 covers 15 residues. The CDR3 DNA reads as TGTGCCAGCAGTTACAGGTCGGGGATGAACACTGAAGCTTTCTTT. Its translation: CASSYRSGMNTEAFF.

Many counts were recorded for this clonotype. The chain recombines TRBV12-3 or TRBV12-4 with TRBJ2-2, with D uncertain. CDR3 length: 12 residues. Deletions cut 9 bases from V and 5 bases from J, with 10 bases between. CDR3: CASNSGTGELFF. The CDR3 coding sequence is TGTGCCAGTAACTCTGGGACCGGGGAGCTGTTTTTT.